This TCR beta chain comes out of a study of cytotoxic CD8 clonotypes in ibrutinib-treated CLL. Study-level information: Responses comprised 25 or so partial and 2 complete; at median approximately 68 months, approximately 15 remained remitted and some twelve progressed. Regarding the study as a whole: Public clonotypes, rarely seen, contracted or held steady on treatment. Sampling times differed between sustained-remission and progressing patients.

Method: immunoSEQ multiplex PCR; TCRdb's copy keeps in-frame clones and lacks some. The sample lists about 180,000 clones, under 85% occurring once. On this clone: The antigen remains unidentified.

Germline trimming cut 6 bases from V and 4 bases from J; bases unmatched to any gene: 8. From germline, CDR1 is GTSNPN and CDR2 SVGIG (reference sequence). The CDR3 extends over 14 amino acids. The specimen was PBMCs, collected after 24 months of ibrutinib treatment. The chain links TRBV30 to TRBJ1-4, with 7 bases matching TRBD1. The clonotype comes from a human donor with chronic lymphocytic leukemia. The CDR3 here is CACIPGQINEKLFF. The CDR3 nucleotides are TGTGCCTGCATTCCGGGACAGATTAATGAAAAACTGTTTTTT. Supplemented by reference TRBV30 and TRBJ1-4, the full variable domain reads SQTIHQWPATLVQPVGSPLSLECTVEGTSNPNLYWYRQAAGRGLQLLFYSVGIGQISSEVPQNLSASRPQDRQFILSSKKLLLSDSGFYLCACIPGQINEKLFFGSGTQLSVL.